The present T cell receptor beta chain was sequenced within a study of cytomegalovirus exposure and HLA in healthy donors. The study's findings and limits: Presence/absence analyses treated sequencing depth as roughly uniform across donors.

PCR was performed using 60 Vbeta and 13 Jbeta primers. Clones were sequenced by immunoSEQ multiplex PCR, and TCRdb holds only the in-frame ones, with some missing. The sample shows about 130,000 clones, 75% to 90% of them seen only once. As concerns this clone: The antigen is undetermined.

This CDR3 is built from 16 residues. V dropped 4 bases and J dropped 4; count of bases not matched to a gene: 12. CDR1 and CDR2 from the germline V gene are KGHSH and LQKENI. Sequenced material: PBMCs. This sequence was found in a woman aged 25 to 39 in good health and CMV-seropositive. The chain links TRBV18 to TRBJ2-5; 7 bases agree with TRBD1. CDR3 amino acids: CASSLKGDRAGETQYF. The CDR3 DNA reads as TGTGCCAGCTCACTCAAAGGAGACAGGGCGGGAGAGACCCAGTACTTC.